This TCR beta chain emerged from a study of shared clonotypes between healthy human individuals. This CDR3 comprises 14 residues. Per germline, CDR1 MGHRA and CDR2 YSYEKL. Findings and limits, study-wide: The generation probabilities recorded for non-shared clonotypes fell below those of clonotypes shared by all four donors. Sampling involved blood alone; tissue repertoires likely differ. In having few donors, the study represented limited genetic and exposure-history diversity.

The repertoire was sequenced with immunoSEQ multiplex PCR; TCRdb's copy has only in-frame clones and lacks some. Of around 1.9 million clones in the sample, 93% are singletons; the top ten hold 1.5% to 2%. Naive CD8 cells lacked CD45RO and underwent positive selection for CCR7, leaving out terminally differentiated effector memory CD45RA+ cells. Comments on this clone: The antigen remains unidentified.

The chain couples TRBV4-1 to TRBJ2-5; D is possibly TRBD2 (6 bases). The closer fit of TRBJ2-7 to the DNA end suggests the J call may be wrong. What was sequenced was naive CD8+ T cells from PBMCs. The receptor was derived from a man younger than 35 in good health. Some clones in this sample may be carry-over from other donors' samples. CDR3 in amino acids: CASSPIGGPYEQYF. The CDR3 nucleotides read TGCGCCAGCAGCCCGATCGGGGGTCCCTACGAGCAGTACTTC.